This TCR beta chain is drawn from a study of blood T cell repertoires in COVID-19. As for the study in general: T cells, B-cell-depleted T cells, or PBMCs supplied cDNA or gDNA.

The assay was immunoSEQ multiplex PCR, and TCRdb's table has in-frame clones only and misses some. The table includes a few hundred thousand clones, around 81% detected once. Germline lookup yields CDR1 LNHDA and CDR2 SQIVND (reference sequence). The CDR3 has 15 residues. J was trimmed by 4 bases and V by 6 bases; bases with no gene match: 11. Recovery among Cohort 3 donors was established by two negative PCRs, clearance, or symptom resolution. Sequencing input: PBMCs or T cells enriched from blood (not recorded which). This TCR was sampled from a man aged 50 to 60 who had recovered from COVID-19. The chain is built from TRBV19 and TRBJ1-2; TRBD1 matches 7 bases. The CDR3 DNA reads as TGTGCCAGTAGCCCGGATCACAGGGGAGGCTATGGCTACACCTTC. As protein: CASSPDHRGGYGYTF.